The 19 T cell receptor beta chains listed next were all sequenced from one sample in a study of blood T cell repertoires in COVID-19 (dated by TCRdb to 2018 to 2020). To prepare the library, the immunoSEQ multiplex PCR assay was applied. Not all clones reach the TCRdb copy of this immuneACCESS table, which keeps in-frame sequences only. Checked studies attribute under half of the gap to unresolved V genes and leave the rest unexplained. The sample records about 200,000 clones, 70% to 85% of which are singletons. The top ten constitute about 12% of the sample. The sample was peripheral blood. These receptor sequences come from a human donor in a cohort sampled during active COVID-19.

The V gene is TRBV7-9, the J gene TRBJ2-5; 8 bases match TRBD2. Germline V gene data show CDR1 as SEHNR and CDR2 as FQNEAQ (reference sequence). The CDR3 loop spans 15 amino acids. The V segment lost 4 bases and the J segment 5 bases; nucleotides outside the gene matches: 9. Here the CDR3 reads CASSSREAAGETQYF. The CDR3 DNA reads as TGTGCCAGCAGCTCGCGGGAGGCGGCCGGGGAGACCCAGTACTTC.

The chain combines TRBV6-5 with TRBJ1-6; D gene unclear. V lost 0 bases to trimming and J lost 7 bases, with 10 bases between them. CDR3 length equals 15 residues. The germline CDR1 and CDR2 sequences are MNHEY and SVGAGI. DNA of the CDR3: TGTGCCAGCAGTTACTCGAGGCCACAAAATTCACCCCTCCACTTT. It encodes CASSYSRPQNSPLHF.

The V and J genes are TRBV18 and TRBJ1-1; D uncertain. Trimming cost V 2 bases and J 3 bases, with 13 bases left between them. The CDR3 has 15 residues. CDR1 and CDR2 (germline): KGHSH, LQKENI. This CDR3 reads CASSPNGVWDTEAFF. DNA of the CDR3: TGTGCCAGCTCACCAAACGGGGTTTGGGACACTGAAGCTTTCTTT.

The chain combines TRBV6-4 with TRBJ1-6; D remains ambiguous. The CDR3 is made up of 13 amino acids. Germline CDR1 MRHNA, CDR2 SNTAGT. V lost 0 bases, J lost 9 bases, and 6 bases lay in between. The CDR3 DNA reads TGTGCCAGCAGTGACTCCGGGTTTTCACCCCTCCACTTT. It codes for CASSDSGFSPLHF.

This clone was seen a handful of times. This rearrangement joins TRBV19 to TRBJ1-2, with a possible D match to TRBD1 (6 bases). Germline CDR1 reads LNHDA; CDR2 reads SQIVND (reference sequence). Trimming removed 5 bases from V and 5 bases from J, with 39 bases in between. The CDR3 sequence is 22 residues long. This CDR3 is CASSVRDKLRGEASVTPYGYTF. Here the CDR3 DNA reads TGTGCCAGTAGTGTCCGGGACAAACTCAGGGGTGAGGCCTCCGTAACTCCTTATGGCTACACCTTC. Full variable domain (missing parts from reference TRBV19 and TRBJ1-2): DGGITQSPKYLFRKEGQNVTLSCEQNLNHDAMYWYRQDPGQGLRLIYYSQIVNDFQKGDIAEGYSVSREKKESFPLTVTSAQKNPTAFYLCASSVRDKLRGEASVTPYGYTFGSGTRLTVV.

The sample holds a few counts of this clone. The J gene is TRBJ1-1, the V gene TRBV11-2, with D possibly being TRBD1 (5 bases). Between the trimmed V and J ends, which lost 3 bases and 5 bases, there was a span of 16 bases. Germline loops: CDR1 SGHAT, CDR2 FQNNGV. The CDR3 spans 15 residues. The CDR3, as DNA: TGTGCCAGCAGCTTGGATATCAGGGTGAGGACTGAAGCTTTCTTT. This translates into CASSLDIRVRTEAFF.

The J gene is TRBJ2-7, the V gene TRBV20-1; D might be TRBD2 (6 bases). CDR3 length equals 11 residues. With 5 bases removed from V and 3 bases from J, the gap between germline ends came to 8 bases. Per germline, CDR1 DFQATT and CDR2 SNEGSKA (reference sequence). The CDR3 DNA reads TGCAGTGCTCGACTAGACTACGAGCAGTACTTC. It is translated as CSARLDYEQYF.

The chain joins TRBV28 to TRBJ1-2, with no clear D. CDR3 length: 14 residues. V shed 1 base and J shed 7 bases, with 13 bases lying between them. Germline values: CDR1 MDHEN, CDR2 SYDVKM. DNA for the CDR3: TGTGCCAGCAGTTTATCCAACTCAATTGGTGGCTACACCTTC. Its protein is CASSLSNSIGGYTF.

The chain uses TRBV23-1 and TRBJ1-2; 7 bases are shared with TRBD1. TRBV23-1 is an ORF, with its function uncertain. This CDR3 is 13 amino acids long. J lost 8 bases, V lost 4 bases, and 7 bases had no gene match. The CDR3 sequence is CASSRRQGQGYTF. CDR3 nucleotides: TGCGCCAGCAGTCGCCGACAGGGACAAGGCTACACCTTC.

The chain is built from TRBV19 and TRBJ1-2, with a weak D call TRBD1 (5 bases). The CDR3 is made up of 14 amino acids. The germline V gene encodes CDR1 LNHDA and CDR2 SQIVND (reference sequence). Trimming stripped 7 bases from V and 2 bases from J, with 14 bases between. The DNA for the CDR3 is TGTGCCAGTAATAAGCTGACAGCGAACTATGGCTACACCTTC. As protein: CASNKLTANYGYTF.

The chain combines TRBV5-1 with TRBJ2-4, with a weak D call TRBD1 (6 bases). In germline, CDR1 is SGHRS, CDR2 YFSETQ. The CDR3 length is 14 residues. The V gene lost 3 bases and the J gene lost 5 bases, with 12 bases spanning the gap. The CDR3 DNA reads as TGCGCCAGCAGCTCCGGGACACTAGAAAACATTCAGTACTTC. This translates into CASSSGTLENIQYF.

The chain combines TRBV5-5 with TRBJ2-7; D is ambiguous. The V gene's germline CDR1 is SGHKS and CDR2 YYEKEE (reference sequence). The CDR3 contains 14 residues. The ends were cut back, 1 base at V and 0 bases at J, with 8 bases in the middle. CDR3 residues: CASSLRQDSYEQYF. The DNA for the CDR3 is TGTGCCAGCAGCTTGCGGCAGGACTCCTACGAGCAGTACTTC.

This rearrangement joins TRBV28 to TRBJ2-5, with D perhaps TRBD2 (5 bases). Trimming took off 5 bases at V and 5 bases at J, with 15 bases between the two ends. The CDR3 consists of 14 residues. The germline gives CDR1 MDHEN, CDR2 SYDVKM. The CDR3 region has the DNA TGTGCCAGCAGTAGCCTAGCAGGTGTGGAGACCCAGTACTTC. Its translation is CASSSLAGVETQYF. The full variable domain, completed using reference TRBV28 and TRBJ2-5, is DVKVTQSSRYLVKRTGEKVFLECVQDMDHENMFWYRQDPGLGLRLIYFSYDVKMKEKGDIPEGYSVSREKKERFSLILESASTNQTSMYLCASSSLAGVETQYFGPGTRLLVL.

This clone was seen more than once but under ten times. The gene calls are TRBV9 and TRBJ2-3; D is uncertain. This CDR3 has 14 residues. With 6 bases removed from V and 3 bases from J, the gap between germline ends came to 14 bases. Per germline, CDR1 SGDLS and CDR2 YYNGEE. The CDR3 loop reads CASTQNVATDTQYF. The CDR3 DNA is TGTGCCAGCACCCAAAATGTGGCTACAGATACGCAGTATTTT.

The chain's CDR3 is CASSSLESTDTQYF. DNA of the CDR3: TGCGCCAGCAGCTCCTTGGAGAGCACAGATACGCAGTATTTT. The V call is TRBV5-1, the J call TRBJ2-3; D not certain. The ends were cut back, 3 bases at V and 0 bases at J, with 8 bases in the middle. CDR1 is SGHRS and CDR2 is YFSETQ in the germline V gene. The CDR3 sequence is 14 residues long.

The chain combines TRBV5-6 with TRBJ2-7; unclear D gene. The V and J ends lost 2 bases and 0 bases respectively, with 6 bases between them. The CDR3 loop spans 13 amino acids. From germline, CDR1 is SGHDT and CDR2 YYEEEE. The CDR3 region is CASSFRNSYEQYF. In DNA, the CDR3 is TGTGCCAGCAGCTTCAGGAACTCCTACGAGCAGTACTTC.

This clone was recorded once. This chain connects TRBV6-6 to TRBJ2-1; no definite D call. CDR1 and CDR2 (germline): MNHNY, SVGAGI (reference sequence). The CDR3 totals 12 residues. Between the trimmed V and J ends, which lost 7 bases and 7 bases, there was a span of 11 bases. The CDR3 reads CASTLGKNEQFF. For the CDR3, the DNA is TGTGCCAGCACTCTCGGTAAAAATGAGCAGTTCTTC.

The DNA of the CDR3 is TGTGCCTGGAGTCTACCGGACAGGGGGTCCGGGGGCTACACCTTC. Protein: CAWSLPDRGSGGYTF. The chain joins TRBV30 to TRBJ1-2; 10 positions agree with TRBD1. The CDR3 contains 15 residues. With 2 bases clipped from V and 8 bases from J, the junction kept 11 bases outside the gene matches. Germline V gene sequence: CDR1 GTSNPN, CDR2 SVGIG (reference sequence).

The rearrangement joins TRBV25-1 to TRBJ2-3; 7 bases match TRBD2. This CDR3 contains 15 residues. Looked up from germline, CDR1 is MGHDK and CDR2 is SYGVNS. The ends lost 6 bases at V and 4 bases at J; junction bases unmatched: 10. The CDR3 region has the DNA TGTGCCAGCAGAAAAGGGATCCGGGGGGCAGATACGCAGTATTTT. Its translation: CASRKGIRGADTQYF.